These T cell receptor beta chains were read from a single sample in a study of shared T cell receptors in the human thymus. The method was immunoSEQ multiplex PCR; TCRdb's version includes in-frame clones alone and lacks a portion of them. There are over 450,000 clones in the sample; 78% occur only once, and about 0.014% lies in the top ten. The same specimen was also included in a second study, on human thymus T cells.

Sequencing input: thymocytes. The source is a boy under three years old with a congenital heart defect. The CDR3 runs from the conserved cysteine through the conserved F or W. D genes are given only for firm matches. Clone size is not always given. Where it is, it says once, few, many or a class for expanded clones.

v_gene	j_gene	abundance	d_gene	CDR3aa	CDR3nt
TRBV28	TRBJ1-2	NA	TRBD1	CASSPITRRDETGRKF	TGTGCCAGCAGTCCCATAACCAGACGGGACGAGACAGGGAGAAAGTTC
TRBV29-1	TRBJ2-5	NA	NA	CSAVPGSEETQYF	TGCAGCGCCGTGCCAGGGTCGGAAGAGACCCAGTACTTC
TRBV9	TRBJ2-7	NA	NA	CASSQLPGYEQYF	TGTGCCAGCAGCCAACTACCGGGGTACGAGCAGTACTTC
TRBV15	TRBJ2-7	NA	TRBD2	CATSRDPTDSGGGCGYEQYF	TGTGCCACCAGCAGAGATCCCACGGACAGCGGGGGAGGCTGTGGGTACGAGCAGTACTTC
TRBV2	TRBJ2-4	few	NA	CASIKGRGNIQYF	TGTGCCAGCATTAAAGGTCGAGGCAACATTCAGTACTTC
TRBV10-3	TRBJ2-1	NA	TRBD2	CAIRGTSDYNEQFF	TGTGCCATCAGAGGGACTAGCGACTACAATGAGCAGTTCTTC
TRBV25-1	TRBJ2-1	once	NA	CASTGGGDEQFF	TGTGCCAGCACCGGTGGCGGGGATGAGCAGTTCTTC
TRBV19	TRBJ1-4	NA	NA	CASSAQGATNEKLFF	TGTGCCAGTAGTGCACAGGGAGCTACTAATGAAAAACTGTTTTTT
TRBV6-5	TRBJ2-5	NA	NA	CASSPPYRDGETQYF	TGTGCCAGCAGCCCCCCCTACAGGGATGGAGAGACCCAGTACTTC
TRBV4-3	TRBJ2-7	NA	TRBD2	CASSQGTGGPYEQYF	TGCGCCAGCAGCCAAGGGACGGGAGGCCCCTACGAGCAGTACTTC
TRBV12-5	TRBJ2-1	NA	TRBD2	CASGLWSGAYNEQFF	TGTGCTAGTGGTCTGTGGAGCGGGGCCTACAATGAGCAGTTCTTC
TRBV25-1	TRBJ1-4	NA	NA	CASSDGGSNEKLFF	TGTGCCAGCAGTGACGGGGGAAGTAATGAAAAACTGTTTTTT
TRBV25-1	TRBJ2-7	NA	NA	CATRPGHPTAYEQYF	TGTGCCACCCGACCAGGGCACCCGACGGCCTACGAGCAGTACTTC
TRBV4-1	TRBJ1-5	NA	NA	CASSQDFVPGGGNQPQHF	TGCGCCAGCAGCCAAGATTTCGTCCCGGGAGGTGGCAATCAGCCCCAGCATTTT
TRBV19	TRBJ1-2	once	TRBD1	CASNADRGLIRYGYTF	TGTGCCAGTAACGCGGACAGGGGTTTAATTCGGTATGGCTACACCTTC
TRBV27	TRBJ2-4	NA	TRBD1	CASSPNDRVLAKNIQYF	TGTGCCAGCAGTCCCAACGACAGGGTGTTAGCCAAAAACATTCAGTACTTC
TRBV5-6	TRBJ2-7	NA	TRBD1	CASSWGGQGHPSYEQYF	TGTGCCAGCAGCTGGGGGGGACAGGGCCACCCCTCCTACGAGCAGTACTTC
TRBV27	TRBJ2-1	once	TRBD2	CASSFGGTSGYNEQFF	TGTGCCAGCAGTTTTGGCGGGACTAGCGGATACAATGAGCAGTTCTTC
TRBV5-6	TRBJ1-2	NA	NA	CASSSRTEPYGYTF	TGTGCCAGCAGCTCCCGGACAGAGCCCTATGGCTACACCTTC
TRBV10-3	TRBJ1-2	few	NA	CAISESGDGYTF	TGTGCCATCAGTGAGTCGGGCGATGGCTACACCTTC
TRBV28	TRBJ2-7	few	TRBD2	CASMPGLVKCEQYF	TGTGCCAGCATGCCGGGACTAGTAAAATGCGAGCAGTACTTC
TRBV28	TRBJ1-5	NA	NA	CASSLYRVDQPQHF	TGTGCCAGCAGCCTCTACAGGGTAGATCAGCCCCAGCATTTT
TRBV5-6	TRBJ2-1	NA	NA	CASSLDRAKMYNEQFF	TGTGCCAGCAGCTTGGACAGGGCAAAAATGTACAATGAGCAGTTCTTC